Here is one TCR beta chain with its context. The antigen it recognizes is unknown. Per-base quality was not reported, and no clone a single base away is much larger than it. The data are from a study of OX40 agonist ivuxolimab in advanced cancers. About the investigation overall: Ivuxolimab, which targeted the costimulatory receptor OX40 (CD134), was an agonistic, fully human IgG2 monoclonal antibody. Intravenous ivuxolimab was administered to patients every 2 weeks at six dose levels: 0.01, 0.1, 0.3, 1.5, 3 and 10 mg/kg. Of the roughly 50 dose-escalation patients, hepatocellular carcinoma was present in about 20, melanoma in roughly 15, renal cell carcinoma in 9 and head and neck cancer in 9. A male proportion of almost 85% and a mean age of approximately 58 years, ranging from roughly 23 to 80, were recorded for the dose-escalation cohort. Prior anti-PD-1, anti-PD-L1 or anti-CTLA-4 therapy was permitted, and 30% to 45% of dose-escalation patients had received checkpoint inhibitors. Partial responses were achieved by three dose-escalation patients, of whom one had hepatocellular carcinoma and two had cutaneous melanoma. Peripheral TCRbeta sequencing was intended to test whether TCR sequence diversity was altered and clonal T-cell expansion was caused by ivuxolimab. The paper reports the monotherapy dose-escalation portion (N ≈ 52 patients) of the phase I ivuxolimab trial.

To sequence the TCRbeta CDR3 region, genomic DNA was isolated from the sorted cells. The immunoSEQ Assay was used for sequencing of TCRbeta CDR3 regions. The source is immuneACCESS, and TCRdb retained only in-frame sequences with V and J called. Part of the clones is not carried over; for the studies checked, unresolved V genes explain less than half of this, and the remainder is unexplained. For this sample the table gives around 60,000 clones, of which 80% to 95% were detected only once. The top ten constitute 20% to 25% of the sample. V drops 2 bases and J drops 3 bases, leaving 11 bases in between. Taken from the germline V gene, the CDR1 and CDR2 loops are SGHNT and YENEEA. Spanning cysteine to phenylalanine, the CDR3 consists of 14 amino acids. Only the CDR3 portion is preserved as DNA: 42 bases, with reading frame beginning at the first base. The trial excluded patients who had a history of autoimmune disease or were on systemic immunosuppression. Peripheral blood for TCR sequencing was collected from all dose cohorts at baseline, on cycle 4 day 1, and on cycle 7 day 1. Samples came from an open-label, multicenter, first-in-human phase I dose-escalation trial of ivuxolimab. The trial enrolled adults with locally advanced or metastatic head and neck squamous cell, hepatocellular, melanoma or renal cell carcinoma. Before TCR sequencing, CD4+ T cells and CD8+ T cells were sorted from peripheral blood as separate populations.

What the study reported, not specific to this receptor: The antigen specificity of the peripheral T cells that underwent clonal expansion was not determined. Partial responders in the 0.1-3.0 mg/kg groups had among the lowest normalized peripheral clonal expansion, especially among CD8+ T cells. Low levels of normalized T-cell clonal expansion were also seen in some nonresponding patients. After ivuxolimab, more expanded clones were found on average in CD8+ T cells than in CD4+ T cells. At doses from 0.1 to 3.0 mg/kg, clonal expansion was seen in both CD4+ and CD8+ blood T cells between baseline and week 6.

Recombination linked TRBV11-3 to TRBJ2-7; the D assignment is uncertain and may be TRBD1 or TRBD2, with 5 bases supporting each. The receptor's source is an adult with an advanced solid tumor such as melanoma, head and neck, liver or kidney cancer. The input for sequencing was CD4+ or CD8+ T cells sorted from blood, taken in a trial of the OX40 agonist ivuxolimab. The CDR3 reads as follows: CASSLWGNSYEQYF. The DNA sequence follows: TGTGCCAGCAGCTTATGGGGGAATAGCTACGAGCAGTACTTC.